One sample yielded the 29 T cell receptor beta chains listed below, sequenced in a study of shared clonotypes between healthy human individuals. Naive CD8 cells lacked CD45RO, underwent positive selection for CCR7 and left out terminally differentiated effector memory CD45RA+ cells. Measured with immunoSEQ multiplex PCR; TCRdb has only the in-frame clones, and not every one. The sample shows hundreds of thousands of clones, roughly 98% of them seen only once. Sequenced: naive CD8+ T cells sorted from blood. These receptors were obtained from a man aged 25-45 years in good health.

In regard to this clone: Relative to the germline gene, one junction end is altered; a read error may explain this. The chain couples TRBV15 to TRBJ2-5; the match to TRBD1 covers 7 bases. Looked up from germline, CDR1 is LNHNV and CDR2 is YYDKDF (reference sequence). CDR3 size: 15 residues. The CDR3, as DNA: TGTGCCACCAGAAGAGATCACAGGGGAGAAGAGACCCAGTACTTC. Its protein product is CATRRDHRGEETQYF.

The chain has TRBV7-2 and TRBJ2-5, with D tentatively TRBD1 (6 bases). With 5 bases removed from V and 0 bases from J, the gap between germline ends came to 16 bases. There are 16 residues in the CDR3. Per germline, CDR1 SGHTA and CDR2 FQGNSA. The CDR3, as DNA: TGTGCCAGCAGCGTCCTCCGGACAGCGTACCAAGAGACCCAGTACTTC. This gives the protein CASSVLRTAYQETQYF.

The chain carries TRBV7-9 and TRBJ2-7, with 8 bases identical to TRBD2. J was trimmed by 3 bases and V by 3 bases; bases with no gene match: 4. Germline CDR1 SEHNR, CDR2 FQNEAQ (reference sequence). The CDR3 length is 14 residues. CDR3 DNA: TGTGCCAGCAGCTTCCCTAGCGGGTACTACGAGCAGTACTTC. Translation gives CASSFPSGYYEQYF.

This chain joins TRBV28 and TRBJ2-5, with 7 bases lining up with TRBD2. This CDR3 contains 17 residues. Germline V gene lookup returns CDR1 MDHEN and CDR2 SYDVKM. V was clipped by 8 bases and J by 0 bases; unmatched bases: 15. The CDR3 here is CASAPLDPGLHQETQYF. The CDR3 DNA reads as TGTGCCAGCGCACCCCTCGATCCGGGACTACACCAAGAGACCCAGTACTTC. The whole variable domain, filled in from reference TRBV28 and TRBJ2-5, reads DVKVTQSSRYLVKRTGEKVFLECVQDMDHENMFWYRQDPGLGLRLIYFSYDVKMKEKGDIPEGYSVSREKKERFSLILESASTNQTSMYLCASAPLDPGLHQETQYFGPGTRLLVL.

The chain uses TRBV27 and TRBJ2-1, with 11 bases identical to TRBD2. The CDR3 runs 19 residues. Germline CDR1 reads MNHEY; CDR2 reads SMNVEV (reference sequence). Trimming at V came to 0 bases and at J to 4 bases, leaving 11 bases not matched to a gene. This CDR3 reads CASSLSVVSGRGKYNEQFF. The CDR3 bases are TGTGCCAGCAGTTTATCTGTAGTTAGCGGGAGGGGGAAATACAATGAGCAGTTCTTC.

The chain links TRBV5-6 to TRBJ1-1, with D perhaps matching TRBD1 (6 bases). Germline CDR1 SGHDT, CDR2 YYEEEE. V was pared by 4 bases and J by 3 bases, with 13 bases between. The length of the CDR3 is 14 residues. Written as DNA, the CDR3 is TGTGCCAGCAGCAACAGGGTGGGATACACTGAAGCTTTCTTT. Its protein product is CASSNRVGYTEAFF.

This clone was picked up one time. The rearrangement joins TRBV6-1 to TRBJ1-3; 8 bases are shared with TRBD1. With V trimmed by 8 bases and J by 0 bases, 3 bases remained unmatched. The germline CDR1 and CDR2 sequences are MNHNS and SASEGT. The CDR3 contains 14 residues. CDR3 in amino acids: CASRDRSSGNTIYF. CDR3 nucleotide sequence: TGTGCCAGCCGGGACAGGAGCTCTGGAAACACCATATATTTT.

The chain couples TRBV15 to TRBJ1-3; unclear D gene. Trimming cost V 0 bases and J 4 bases, with 4 bases left between them. The germline V gene has CDR1 LNHNV and CDR2 YYDKDF (reference sequence). The CDR3 loop spans 13 amino acids. This CDR3 is CATSREQGNTIYF. DNA of the CDR3: TGTGCCACCAGCAGAGAGCAGGGAAACACCATATATTTT.

The rearrangement joins TRBV9 to TRBJ2-3; no reliable D call. This CDR3 has 14 amino acids. Looked up from germline, CDR1 is SGDLS and CDR2 is YYNGEE. Deletions cut 0 bases from V and 4 bases from J, with 9 bases between. CDR3 nucleotides: TGTGCCAGCAGCGTAGAGTCCGGCCCAGATACGCAGTATTTT. This encodes CASSVESGPDTQYF.

This clone was found once. V gene TRBV28 combines with J gene TRBJ2-7; D ambiguous. The CDR3 is made up of 13 amino acids. The V gene's germline CDR1 is MDHEN and CDR2 SYDVKM. V lost 5 bases and J 3 bases, leaving 11 bases between the germline ends. CDR3 sequence (DNA): TGTGCCAGCAGTCCGACTTTGTTCTACGAGCAGTACTTC. This sequence encodes CASSPTLFYEQYF.

The CDR3 here is CASSPQREVRDEQYF. As DNA, the CDR3 is TGTGCCAGCTCACCACAGCGGGAGGTGCGGGACGAGCAGTACTTC. This chain connects TRBV18 to TRBJ2-7, with 9 bases aligning to TRBD2. The CDR3 runs 15 residues. The V gene end was trimmed by 1 base and the J gene end by 5 bases; junction bases not matched to a gene: 6. Germline CDR1 reads KGHSH; CDR2 reads LQKENI.

This chain joins TRBV10-2 and TRBJ2-7, with D possibly TRBD1 on 6 matching bases. The CDR3 has 17 residues. V lost 3 bases, J lost 1 base, and 19 bases lay in between. Germline lookup yields CDR1 WSHSY and CDR2 SAAADI. CDR3 amino acids: CASSESPDSLVSYEQYF. DNA of the CDR3: TGCGCCAGCAGTGAATCGCCGGACAGCCTCGTTTCCTACGAGCAGTACTTC.

The chain combines TRBV29-1 with TRBJ1-4, with D possibly TRBD1 on 6 matching bases. CDR1 SQVTM and CDR2 ANQGSEA come from the germline V gene. The CDR3 extends over 12 amino acids. With 6 bases removed from V and 8 bases from J, the gap between germline ends came to 13 bases. The CDR3 loop reads CSVSGVGEKLFF. The DNA of the CDR3 is TGCAGCGTGTCAGGGGTTGGAGAAAAACTGTTTTTT.

This chain connects TRBV7-9 to TRBJ1-4; 7 bases match TRBD1. Germline V lookup: CDR1 SEHNR, CDR2 FQNEAQ (reference sequence). The V and J ends lost 4 bases and 8 bases, in that order; junction bases with no gene match: 7. The CDR3 has 14 amino acids. CDR3 sequence (DNA): TGTGCCAGCAGCTCACCGGGACAGTGGGAAAAACTGTTTTTT. As protein: CASSSPGQWEKLFF.

The V and J genes are TRBV5-4 and TRBJ2-5, with D hard to call. From germline, CDR1 is SGHNT and CDR2 YYREEE (reference sequence). CDR3 length: 13 residues. The V end lost 1 base, the J end lost 4 bases, and 8 bases lay between the germline ends. The CDR3 region is CASSLTPSETQYF. DNA of the CDR3: TGTGCCAGCAGCTTGACTCCGTCAGAGACCCAGTACTTC.

This chain joins TRBV5-6 and TRBJ1-4; D might be TRBD1 (5 bases). CDR1 is SGHDT and CDR2 is YYEEEE in the germline V gene. Trimming removed 3 bases at V and 5 bases at J, with 14 bases between. There are 15 residues in the CDR3. In DNA, the CDR3 is TGTGCCAGCAGCTCAAACGTAGGGGTAAATGAAAAACTGTTTTTT. Translating gives CASSSNVGVNEKLFF.

The gene calls are TRBV15 and TRBJ1-5; D perhaps matches TRBD1 (6 bases). V was cut by 6 bases and J by 7 bases, with 13 bases left in between. Germline CDR1 and CDR2: LNHNV and YYDKDF (reference sequence). The CDR3 consists of 13 residues. CDR3 nucleotide sequence: TGTGCCACCAGAGGACAGCCACAACAGCCCCAGCATTTT. It encodes CATRGQPQQPQHF.

The chain joins TRBV5-1 to TRBJ2-7; D may be TRBD2 (6 bases). V lost 0 bases, J lost 2 bases, and 12 bases lay in between. Germline CDR1 and CDR2: SGHRS and YFSETQ. The CDR3 covers 15 residues. The CDR3 here is CASSLGAGNTYEQYF. CDR3 sequence (DNA): TGCGCCAGCAGCTTGGGCGCGGGAAACACCTACGAGCAGTACTTC.

This chain connects TRBV19 to TRBJ2-7; D remains ambiguous. V was pared by 8 bases and J by 4 bases, with 9 bases between. This CDR3 contains 11 residues. CDR1 is LNHDA and CDR2 is SQIVND in the germline V gene (reference sequence). CDR3 nucleotides: TGTGCCAGTTGGAGTGGGTACGAGCAGTACTTC. Translation: CASWSGYEQYF.

To note about this clone: This specimen includes other DNA sequences encoding the same CDR3. This chain joins TRBV4-1 and TRBJ1-1, with D possibly TRBD1 on 6 matching bases. The germline V gene encodes CDR1 MGHRA and CDR2 YSYEKL. Trimming removed 4 bases from V and 3 bases from J, with 9 bases in between. This CDR3 spans 13 amino acids. The CDR3 loop reads CASSPRGDTEAFF. The CDR3, as DNA: TGCGCCAGCAGCCCCAGGGGAGACACTGAAGCTTTCTTT.

V usage is TRBV7-9 and J usage is TRBJ1-5; D ambiguous. Per the germline V gene, CDR1 is SEHNR and CDR2 is FQNEAQ (reference sequence). CDR3 length equals 14 residues. Trimming took off 1 base at V and 6 bases at J, with 10 bases between the two ends. The CDR3 coding sequence is TGTGCCAGCAGCTTAGACGCACAGTCTCAGCCCCAGCATTTT. Translating gives CASSLDAQSQPQHF.

The chain links TRBV9 to TRBJ2-1; TRBD2 aligns across 13 bases. The V gene end was trimmed by 4 bases and the J gene end by 2 bases; junction bases not matched to a gene: 9. The CDR3 has 18 amino acids. The germline CDR1 and CDR2 sequences are SGDLS and YYNGEE. CDR3 protein: CASSLRTSGSIPYNEQFF. The CDR3 nucleotides read TGTGCCAGCAGCCTCCGGACTAGCGGGAGTATCCCCTACAATGAGCAGTTCTTC.

This clone was seen a few times. The J gene is TRBJ2-1, the V gene TRBV23-1; perhaps TRBD1 as D (6 bases). TRBV23-1 is an open reading frame whose function is uncertain. Trimming took 4 bases from V and 4 from J, leaving 14 bases between them. The CDR3 spans 15 residues. In DNA form, the CDR3 reads TGCGCCAGCAGTCCTAAGGACAGTGTGTACAATGAGCAGTTCTTC. The encoded protein is CASSPKDSVYNEQFF.

This chain links TRBV9 with TRBJ2-1; D possibly corresponds to TRBD1 (6 bases). The V end lost 7 bases, the J end lost 5 bases, and 7 bases lay between the germline ends. CDR3 length: 11 amino acids. Per germline, CDR1 SGDLS and CDR2 YYNGEE. The CDR3 spells CASGQNNEQFF. Written as DNA, the CDR3 is TGTGCCAGCGGACAGAACAATGAGCAGTTCTTC.

This clone was seen once. This chain links TRBV14 with TRBJ2-1, with TRBD2 as a possible D gene (5 bases). The CDR3 consists of 15 residues. V lost 5 bases and J lost 4, with 15 bases in between. Germline V gives CDR1 SGHDN, CDR2 FVKESK. This chain's CDR3 is CASSGSESVYNEQFF. The CDR3 DNA sequence: TGTGCCAGCAGCGGGAGTGAGTCGGTTTACAATGAGCAGTTCTTC.

This chain uses TRBV5-4 with TRBJ2-2; TRBD1 might be the D (6 bases). V was cut by 7 bases and J by 1 base, with 17 bases left in between. Germline values: CDR1 SGHNT, CDR2 YYREEE (reference sequence). The CDR3 covers 16 residues. The CDR3 sequence is CASSPADRLNTGELFF. Written as DNA, the CDR3 is TGTGCCAGCTCCCCCGCCGACAGGCTGAACACCGGGGAGCTGTTTTTT.

This clone showed up just once. This rearrangement joins TRBV29-1 to TRBJ2-1; D is uncertain. The CDR3 totals 14 residues. Trimming left V 4 bases short and J 2 bases short, with 12 bases between. Per germline, CDR1 SQVTM and CDR2 ANQGSEA. CDR3: CSVVAPNTYNEQFF. CDR3 bases: TGCAGCGTTGTTGCACCCAACACCTACAATGAGCAGTTCTTC.

V gene TRBV12-5 combines with J gene TRBJ2-5; 7 nucleotides line up with TRBD2. Germline CDR1 and CDR2: LGHNT and FRNRAP. The V segment lost 7 bases and the J segment 1 base; nucleotides outside the gene matches: 9. This CDR3 comprises 15 residues. CDR3 protein: CASASGGEGQETQYF. For the CDR3, the DNA is TGTGCTAGTGCCTCAGGAGGGGAGGGCCAAGAGACCCAGTACTTC.

The gene calls are TRBV7-9 and TRBJ2-3; D is tentatively TRBD1 or TRBD2 (5 bases each). There are 17 residues in the CDR3. Germline CDR1 is SEHNR and CDR2 is FQNEAQ (reference sequence). The ends were cut back, 5 bases at V and 6 bases at J, with 24 bases in the middle. CDR3 amino acids: CASSVYPGPDISDTQYF. CDR3 nucleotides: TGTGCCAGCAGCGTTTATCCGGGACCAGATATTTCCGATACGCAGTATTTT.